This TCR beta chain was profiled in a study of blood T cell repertoires in COVID-19. On the study more broadly: PBMCs, B-cell-depleted T cells, or T cells were the source of the cDNA or gDNA that made up the material.

As originally analysed: Scientists estimated how many nucleated cells there were by amplifying reference gene primers. Assay: immunoSEQ multiplex PCR; the TCRdb copy retains only in-frame clones and omits some. The DNA was the basis for D and trimming; V, J and clone size are from that table. The profile shows more than 70,000 clones, approximately 81% of them singletons. Unmatched junction bases numbered 7, after V lost 5 bases and J lost 0 bases. The length of the CDR3 is 15 residues. Per the germline V gene, CDR1 is SGHTA and CDR2 is FQGNSA. The origin of this receptor is a woman aged 80 or over with active or convalescent COVID-19. The chain couples TRBV7-2 to TRBJ2-7; TRBD2 matches at 7 bases. The sequenced sample consisted of peripheral blood. The CDR3 DNA follows: TGTGCCAGCAGCCCCCGCGGGGGAAGCTCCTACGAGCAGTACTTC. The encoded protein is CASSPRGGSSYEQYF.